These 17 T cell receptor beta chains share one sample of origin, sequenced in a study of early T cells in non-severe SARS-CoV-2 infection. TCRdb re-analysed the 5' RACE reads in MiXCR, keeping a single row per CDR3 protein. The sample has about 48,000 distinct CDR3 sequences; about 5.3% are singletons. The specimen comprised whole blood, sampled at baseline. Receptors were obtained from an adult who was a healthcare worker with PCR-confirmed SARS-CoV-2 infection or an uninfected control (not recorded which).

Regarding this clonotype: The junction differs from germline at one of its ends, possibly a read error. The rearrangement joins TRBV25-1 to TRBJ2-6, with a tentative D call TRBD1 (6 bases). The germline CDR1 and CDR2 sequences are MGHDK and SYGVNS. This CDR3 contains 16 residues. In DNA, the CDR3 is TGTGCCAGCCGTGAGACAGGAAGCTCTGGGGCCAACGTCCTGACTTTC. Translating gives CASRETGSSGANVLTF.

This clonotype was counted ten times or more. The V call is TRBV7-3, the J call TRBJ2-1, with no clear D. V was clipped by 0 bases and J by 8 bases, with 14 bases between them. Germline V gene lookup returns CDR1 SGHTA and CDR2 FQGTGA. The CDR3 contains 15 residues. The chain's CDR3 is CASSLTSASVHEQFF. CDR3 DNA sequence: TGTGCCAGCAGCTTAACGAGTGCTAGTGTCCATGAGCAGTTCTTC.

This clonotype was seen ten or more times. In nucleotides, the CDR3 is TGCGCCAGCAGCTTGGATCAGTGGGGGGTCGAAGCTTTCTTT. Its protein is CASSLDQWGVEAFF. This rearrangement joins TRBV5-1 to TRBJ1-1, with D possibly TRBD1 on 5 matching bases. The germline V and J ends were trimmed by 0 bases and 8 bases, with 14 bases remaining between them. The CDR3 sequence is 14 residues long. CDR1 is SGHRS, CDR2 YFSETQ, per germline.

This rearrangement joins TRBV10-3 to TRBJ2-7; TRBD1 matches at 8 bases. Germline trimming cut 2 bases from V and 7 bases from J; bases unmatched to any gene: 7. The CDR3 totals 14 residues. Germline CDR1 and CDR2: ENHRY and SYGVKD. DNA of the CDR3: TGTGCCATCAGTGAGGACAGGGGCGGGGAGGAGCAGTACTTC. Translating it yields CAISEDRGGEEQYF.

This clonotype was detected many times. The chain combines TRBV20-1 with TRBJ2-7, with a tentative D call TRBD2 (6 bases). CDR3 length equals 18 residues. V was shortened by 2 bases and J by 1 base, with 24 bases between the two germline ends. The V gene's germline CDR1 is DFQATT and CDR2 SNEGSKA (reference sequence). CDR3 protein: CSARFDRGSGVGSYEQYF. CDR3 nucleotide sequence: TGCAGTGCTAGATTCGACCGGGGTAGCGGAGTCGGGTCCTACGAGCAGTACTTC.

This clonotype was detected many times. The chain links TRBV12-3 or TRBV12-4 to TRBJ1-5; 7 bases map to TRBD1. The CDR3 consists of 14 residues. V dropped 6 bases and J dropped 0; count of bases not matched to a gene: 2. The CDR3 nucleotides read TGTGCCAGCAGGACAGGGAATAGCAATCAGCCCCAGCATTTT. Its translation is CASRTGNSNQPQHF.

This sequence joins TRBV7-9 and TRBJ2-1, with 13 bases that match TRBD2. The germline CDR1 and CDR2 sequences are SEHNR and FQNEAQ (reference sequence). The CDR3 is 20 amino acids. V gave up 2 bases and J gave up 0 bases; unmatched junction bases: 10. The CDR3 nucleotides are TGTGCCAGCAGCTTATCACCACAGAGGACTAGCGGGAGCTCCTACAATGAGCAGTTCTTC. This encodes CASSLSPQRTSGSSYNEQFF.

This clonotype was detected many times. The chain uses TRBV3-1 and TRBJ2-5; 13 bases are a match to TRBD2. Germline trimming cut 4 bases from V and 4 bases from J; bases unmatched to any gene: 12. Germline V gene sequence: CDR1 LGHDT, CDR2 YNNKEL (reference sequence). This CDR3 spans 18 amino acids. CDR3 nucleotide sequence: TGTGCCAGCAGCCGCTCTTGGCTCGGACTAGCGGGAGTAGAGACCCAGTACTTC. As protein: CASSRSWLGLAGVETQYF.

This clonotype was seen many times. A read error may produce the germline difference seen at one junction end. The chain is built from TRBV7-6 and TRBJ2-2; 7 bases match TRBD2. The CDR3 has 15 amino acids. Per germline, CDR1 SGHVS and CDR2 FNYEAQ. Here the CDR3 reads CASSAPSGHTGELFF. CDR3 sequence (DNA): TGTGCCAGCAGCGCCCCTAGCGGACACACCGGAGAGCTGTTTTTT.

This clonotype was detected many times. The CDR3, as DNA: TGTGCCAGCAGTTACAAAGAGACAGGCCGGAATGAAAAACTGTTTTTT. Encoded protein: CASSYKETGRNEKLFF. The V call is TRBV6-6, the J call TRBJ1-4, with D possibly being TRBD1 (6 bases). V shed 2 bases and J shed 5 bases, with 15 bases lying between them. The CDR3 contains 16 residues. Germline CDR1 is MNHNY and CDR2 is SVGAGI (reference sequence).

Here the CDR3 DNA reads TGTGCCAGTCGTCGAGGGAGCCACTCCTACGAGCAGTACTTC. This codes for CASRRGSHSYEQYF. J is TRBJ2-7 and V is TRBV19; TRBD2 might be the D (5 bases). CDR1 and CDR2 from the germline V gene are LNHDA and SQIVND (reference sequence). V shed 8 bases and J shed 0 bases, with 14 bases lying between them. CDR3 size: 14 residues.

This clonotype was observed at least ten times. This chain links TRBV7-8 with TRBJ1-1, with 7 bases fitting TRBD1. The V and J ends lost 3 bases and 8 bases, in that order; junction bases with no gene match: 15. The germline CDR1 and CDR2 sequences are SGHVS and FQNEAQ. The CDR3 consists of 16 residues. CDR3 nucleotides: TGTGCCAGCAGCTTTGGTCCCCGCCGAGGGGGCACCGAAGCTTTCTTT. It yields the protein CASSFGPRRGGTEAFF.

In this sample, this clonotype turned up many times. The CDR3 DNA sequence: TGTGCCAGCAAGGACAGGGGAGGGCCCGGGGAGCTGTTTTTT. Residues: CASKDRGGPGELFF. The V gene is TRBV6-6, the J gene TRBJ2-2; 9 bases match TRBD1. The CDR3 sequence is 14 residues long. CDR1 MNHNY and CDR2 SVGAGI come from the germline V gene (reference sequence). V lost 7 bases, J lost 6 bases, and 6 bases stayed unmatched.

This clonotype was seen repeatedly, ten times or more. J is TRBJ1-4 and V is TRBV25-1; D gene uncertain. CDR1 is MGHDK and CDR2 is SYGVNS in the germline V gene. The length of the CDR3 is 11 residues. Trimming left V 4 bases short and J 6 bases short, with 3 bases between. CDR3 bases: TGTGCCAGCAGTGGACATGAAAAACTGTTTTTT. This translates into CASSGHEKLFF.

This clonotype showed up many times. The genes are TRBV2 and TRBJ2-7, with D unclear. Trimming took 6 bases from V and 6 from J, leaving 21 bases between them. Germline CDR1 reads SNHLY; CDR2 reads FYNNEI. This CDR3 comprises 15 residues. Here the CDR3 reads CASSDVRAGVSEQYF. CDR3 DNA: TGTGCCAGCAGCGACGTTCGGGCAGGAGTTTCCGAGCAGTACTTC.

Concerning this clonotype itself: The germline gene is not matched at one end of the junction; a read error may be the cause. This chain connects TRBV30 to TRBJ1-5; D is unclear. Germline lookup yields CDR1 GTSNPN and CDR2 SVGIG (reference sequence). There are 12 residues in the CDR3. CDR3 loop: CAWDIRGQHQHF. CDR3 in DNA: TGTGCCTGGGACATCCGGGGTCAGCACCAGCATTTT.

The chain joins TRBV27 to TRBJ1-6, with 9 bases identical to TRBD1. Germline CDR1 is MNHEY and CDR2 is SMNVEV (reference sequence). The V and J ends lost 7 bases and 9 bases, in that order; junction bases with no gene match: 10. CDR3 length: 15 residues. CDR3 nucleotides: TGTGCCAGCACCTCAGGGGACAGGGAGAGTTCACCCCTCCACTTT. It encodes CASTSGDRESSPLHF.